What follows describes a single TCR beta chain. The data belong to a study of control samples from healthy donors and cancer patients. TCRdb's copy holds only in-frame clones and misses some; the assay was immunoSEQ multiplex PCR. The table has about 190,000 clones, over 85% seen once. The TCR was taken from a man aged 18 to 29 in good health. The material sequenced was blood.

CDR3 sequence reads: CASSLGTFYTEAFF. CDR3 in DNA: TGCGCCAGCAGCTTGGGGACATTTTACACTGAAGCTTTCTTT. V and J are TRBV5-1 and TRBJ1-1; D possibly corresponds to TRBD1 (5 bases). Per the germline V gene, CDR1 is SGHRS and CDR2 is YFSETQ. The CDR3 totals 14 residues. The V gene lost 0 bases and the J gene lost 3 bases, with 9 bases spanning the gap.